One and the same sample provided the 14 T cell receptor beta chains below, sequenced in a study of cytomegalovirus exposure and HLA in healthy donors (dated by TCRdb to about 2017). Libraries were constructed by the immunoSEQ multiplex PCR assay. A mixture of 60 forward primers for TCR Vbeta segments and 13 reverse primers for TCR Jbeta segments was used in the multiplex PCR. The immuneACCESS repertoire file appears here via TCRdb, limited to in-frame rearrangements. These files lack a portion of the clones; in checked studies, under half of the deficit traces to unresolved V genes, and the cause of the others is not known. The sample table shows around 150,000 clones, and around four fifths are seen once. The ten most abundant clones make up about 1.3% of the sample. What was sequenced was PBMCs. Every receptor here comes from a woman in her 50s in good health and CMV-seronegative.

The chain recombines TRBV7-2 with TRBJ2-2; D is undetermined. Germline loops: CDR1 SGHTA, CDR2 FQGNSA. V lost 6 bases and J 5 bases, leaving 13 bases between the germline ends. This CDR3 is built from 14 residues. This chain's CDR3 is CASSRSTTTGELFF. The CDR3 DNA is TGTGCCAGCAGTCGATCCACTACGACCGGGGAGCTGTTTTTT.

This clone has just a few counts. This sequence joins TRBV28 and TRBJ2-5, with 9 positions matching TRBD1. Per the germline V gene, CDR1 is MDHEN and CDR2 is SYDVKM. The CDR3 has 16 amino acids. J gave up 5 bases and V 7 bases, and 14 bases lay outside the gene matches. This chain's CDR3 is CASTLNPGQGTETQYF. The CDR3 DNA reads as TGTGCCAGCACCCTAAATCCGGGACAGGGAACTGAGACCCAGTACTTC.

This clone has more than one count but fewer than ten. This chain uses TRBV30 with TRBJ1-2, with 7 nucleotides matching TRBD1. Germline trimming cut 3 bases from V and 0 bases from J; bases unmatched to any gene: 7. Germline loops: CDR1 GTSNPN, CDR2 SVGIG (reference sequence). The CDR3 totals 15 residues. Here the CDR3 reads CAWRKPGQSNYGYTF. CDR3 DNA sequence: TGTGCCTGGAGGAAACCGGGACAGTCTAACTATGGCTACACCTTC.

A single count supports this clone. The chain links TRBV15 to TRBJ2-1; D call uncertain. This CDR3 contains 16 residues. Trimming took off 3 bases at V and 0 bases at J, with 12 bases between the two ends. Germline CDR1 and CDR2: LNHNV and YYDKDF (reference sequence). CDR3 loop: CATSRTLESSYNEQFF. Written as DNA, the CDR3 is TGTGCCACCAGCAGGACTCTTGAAAGCTCCTACAATGAGCAGTTCTTC.

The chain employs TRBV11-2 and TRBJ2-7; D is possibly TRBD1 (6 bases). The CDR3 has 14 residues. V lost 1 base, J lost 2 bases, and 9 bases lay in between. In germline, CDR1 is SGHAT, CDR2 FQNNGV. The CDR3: CASSLVGGPYEQYF. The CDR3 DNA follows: TGTGCCAGCAGCTTAGTAGGGGGACCCTACGAGCAGTACTTC.

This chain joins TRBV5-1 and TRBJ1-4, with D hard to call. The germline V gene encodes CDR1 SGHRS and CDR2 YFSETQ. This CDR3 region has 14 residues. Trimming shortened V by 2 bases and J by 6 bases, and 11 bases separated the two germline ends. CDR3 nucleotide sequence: TGCGCCAGCAGCTTAAGGCCTGGAGATGAAAAACTGTTTTTT. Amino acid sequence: CASSLRPGDEKLFF. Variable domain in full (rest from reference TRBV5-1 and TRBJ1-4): KAGVTQTPRYLIKTRGQQVTLSCSPISGHRSVSWYQQTPGQGLQFLFEYFSETQRNKGNFPGRFSGRQFSNSRSEMNVSTLELGDSALYLCASSLRPGDEKLFFGSGTQLSVL.

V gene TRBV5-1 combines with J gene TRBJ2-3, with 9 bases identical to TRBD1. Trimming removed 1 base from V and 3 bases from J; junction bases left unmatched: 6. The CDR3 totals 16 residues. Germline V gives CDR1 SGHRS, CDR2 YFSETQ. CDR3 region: CASSLRLGQGTDTQYF. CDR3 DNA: TGCGCCAGCAGCTTGAGGCTGGGACAGGGTACAGATACGCAGTATTTT.

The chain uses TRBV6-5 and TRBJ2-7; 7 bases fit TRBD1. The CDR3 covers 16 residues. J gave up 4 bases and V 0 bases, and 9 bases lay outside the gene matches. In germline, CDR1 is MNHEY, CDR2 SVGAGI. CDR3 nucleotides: TGTGCCAGCAGTTACTCGAGGTACAGGGGACCTTACGAGCAGTACTTC. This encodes CASSYSRYRGPYEQYF.

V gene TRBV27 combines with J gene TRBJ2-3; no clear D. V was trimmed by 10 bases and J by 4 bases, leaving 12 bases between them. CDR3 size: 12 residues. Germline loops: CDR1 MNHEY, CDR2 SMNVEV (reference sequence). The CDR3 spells CATLEAPDTQYF. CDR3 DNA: TGTGCCACCCTCGAAGCTCCAGATACGCAGTATTTT.

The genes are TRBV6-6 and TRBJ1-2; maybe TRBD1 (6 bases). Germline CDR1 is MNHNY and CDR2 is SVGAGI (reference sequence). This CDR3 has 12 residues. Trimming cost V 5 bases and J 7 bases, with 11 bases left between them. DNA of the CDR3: TGTGCCAGCAGTACACAGGGTCTTGGCTACACCTTC. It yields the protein CASSTQGLGYTF.

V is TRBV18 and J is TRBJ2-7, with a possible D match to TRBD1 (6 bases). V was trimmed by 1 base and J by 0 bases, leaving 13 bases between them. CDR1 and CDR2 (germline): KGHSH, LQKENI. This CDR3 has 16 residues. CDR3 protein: CASSPLPGTSSYEQYF. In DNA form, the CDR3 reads TGTGCCAGCTCACCACTCCCCGGGACAAGCTCCTACGAGCAGTACTTC.

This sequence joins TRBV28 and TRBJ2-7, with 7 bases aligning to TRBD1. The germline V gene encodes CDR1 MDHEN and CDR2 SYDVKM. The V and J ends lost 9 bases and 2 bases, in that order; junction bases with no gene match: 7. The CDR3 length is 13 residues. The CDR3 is CASTSGQTYEQYF. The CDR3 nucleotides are TGTGCCAGTACCTCGGGACAGACCTACGAGCAGTACTTC.

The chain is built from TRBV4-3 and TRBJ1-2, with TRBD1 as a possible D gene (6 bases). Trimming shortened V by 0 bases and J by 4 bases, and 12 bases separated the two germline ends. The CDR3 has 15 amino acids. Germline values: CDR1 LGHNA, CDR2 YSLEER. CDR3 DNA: TGCGCCAGCAGCCAAGATGGGGGGGGCAGCTATGGCTACACCTTC. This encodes CASSQDGGGSYGYTF.

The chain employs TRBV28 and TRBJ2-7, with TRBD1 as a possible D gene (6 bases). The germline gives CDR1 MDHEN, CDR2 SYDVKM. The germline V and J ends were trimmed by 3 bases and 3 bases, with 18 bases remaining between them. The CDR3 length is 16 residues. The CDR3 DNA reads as TGTGCCAGCAGTTTGCCCCCCCAGGACAGCTTCTACGAGCAGTACTTC. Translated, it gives CASSLPPQDSFYEQYF.